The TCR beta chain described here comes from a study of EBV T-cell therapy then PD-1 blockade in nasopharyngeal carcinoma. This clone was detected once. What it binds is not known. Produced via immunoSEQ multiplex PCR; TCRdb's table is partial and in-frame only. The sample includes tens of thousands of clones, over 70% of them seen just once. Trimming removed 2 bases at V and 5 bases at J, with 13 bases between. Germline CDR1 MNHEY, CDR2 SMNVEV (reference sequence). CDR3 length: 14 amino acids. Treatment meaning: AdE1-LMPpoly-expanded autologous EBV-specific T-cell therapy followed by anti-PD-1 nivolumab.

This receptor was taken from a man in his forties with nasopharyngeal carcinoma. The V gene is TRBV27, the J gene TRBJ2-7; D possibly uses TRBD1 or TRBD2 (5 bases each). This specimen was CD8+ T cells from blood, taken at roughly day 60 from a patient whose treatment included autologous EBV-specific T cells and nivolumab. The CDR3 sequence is CASSLGQGRDEQYF. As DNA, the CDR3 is TGTGCCAGCAGTTTAGGGCAGGGACGGGACGAGCAGTACTTC.